The clone carrying this T cell receptor (beta chain) was seen once. Its specificity is unknown. The isolated RNA, all of it, was reverse transcribed, so expressed TCRB transcripts were what got sequenced. Clones were read by immunoSEQ multiplex PCR, and TCRdb kept only the in-frame ones, dropping some. This table has about 160,000 clones, roughly 65% appearing once. This sample stems from a study of beta chain features in type 1 diabetes. Study-wide context: On cell yields, gender and age, patients and healthy donors were similar. Notes on the study in general: Type 1 diabetes patients showed a moderate but significant shortening of TCRB CDR3s in all four CD4+ subsets. An over-representation of cells with high TCR expression could result from cDNA sequencing.

CDR3 length equals 13 residues. CDR1 is ENHRY, CDR2 SYGVKD, per germline. V was clipped by 2 bases and J by 6 bases; unmatched bases: 3. The receptor comes from a man aged 25-45 years with type 1 diabetes. Sequenced input: naive CD4+ T cells from blood. J is TRBJ2-7 and V is TRBV10-3; 8 nucleotides match TRBD1. CDR3 amino acids: CAISEGQGSEQYF. For the CDR3, the DNA is TGTGCCATCAGTGAGGGACAGGGCAGCGAGCAGTACTTC.